Listed here is a single TCR beta chain. Germline V gene lookup returns CDR1 MNHNS and CDR2 SASEGT. The CDR3 consists of 12 residues. Trimming shortened V by 2 bases and J by 8 bases, and 9 bases separated the two germline ends. These data originate in a study of shared T cell receptors in the human thymus. Here immunoSEQ multiplex PCR was the method, and the copy in TCRdb shows in-frame clones only, minus some. Among over 350,000 clones listed, 85% to 95% were seen once. The chain couples TRBV6-1 to TRBJ1-2, with D maybe TRBD1 (6 bases). Input material: thymocytes. The receptor comes from a human donor. CDR3 nucleotide sequence: TGTGCCAGCAGTGAACTGGGGGGCGGCTACACCTTC. It specifies CASSELGGGYTF.